The rows below give T cell receptor beta chains drawn from one sample of a study of T-cell memory formation after mild COVID-19. One entry per CDR3 protein, called by TCRdb with MiXCR from the 5' RACE reads. The sample yields around 65,000 distinct CDR3 sequences, around 10% seen once. Sequencing input: PBMCs or a T cell subset sorted from them (not recorded which). These receptors all stem from a man aged 18 to 29 who had mild COVID-19 (a few samples of this study predate the infection). Cell type and time point are not known. Each CDR3 is given without its conserved first and last residue. Each record gives: clone size, J gene, V gene, D gene, CDR3 protein. The D gene is left open where the match is weak. The size field is filled for only some rows; it gives once, few, many or a size class.

abundance: few
j_gene: TRBJ2-3
v_gene: TRBV20-1
d_gene: .
CDR3aa: SARDWRAEITQY

abundance: .
j_gene: TRBJ2-2
v_gene: TRBV28
d_gene: .
CDR3aa: ASMKNTGELF

abundance: few
j_gene: TRBJ2-2
v_gene: TRBV28
d_gene: .
CDR3aa: ASSFSDIFRELF

abundance: few
j_gene: TRBJ2-6
v_gene: TRBV15
d_gene: .
CDR3aa: ATSSTGANVLT

abundance: many
j_gene: TRBJ2-3
v_gene: TRBV5-1
d_gene: .
CDR3aa: ASSSGRGTDTQY

abundance: many
j_gene: TRBJ2-3
v_gene: TRBV7-3
d_gene: TRBD1
CDR3aa: ASSGTGGSDTQY

abundance: .
j_gene: TRBJ2-3
v_gene: TRBV7-2
d_gene: TRBD2
CDR3aa: ASSLLAGKDTQY

abundance: .
j_gene: TRBJ1-5
v_gene: TRBV4-1
d_gene: TRBD1
CDR3aa: ASSQDPGGGPQH

abundance: .
j_gene: TRBJ1-6
v_gene: TRBV6-6
d_gene: .
CDR3aa: ASRQGDNSPLH

abundance: .
j_gene: TRBJ1-2
v_gene: TRBV6-5
d_gene: .
CDR3aa: ASSPQGAGYT

abundance: .
j_gene: TRBJ2-6
v_gene: TRBV12-3/TRBV12-4
d_gene: .
CDR3aa: ASSSAGANVLT

abundance: few
j_gene: TRBJ1-5
v_gene: TRBV19
d_gene: .
CDR3aa: ASSTLAGTAGVPQH

abundance: few
j_gene: TRBJ2-3
v_gene: TRBV28
d_gene: TRBD2
CDR3aa: ASSSGTSGNTQY

abundance: .
j_gene: TRBJ1-1
v_gene: TRBV11-2
d_gene: .
CDR3aa: ASMISAGANTEAF

abundance: once
j_gene: TRBJ2-1
v_gene: TRBV11-3
d_gene: TRBD2
CDR3aa: ASSLESGAERF

abundance: .
j_gene: TRBJ1-5
v_gene: TRBV18
d_gene: .
CDR3aa: ASSLDSNQPQH

abundance: few
j_gene: TRBJ2-2
v_gene: TRBV24-1
d_gene: .
CDR3aa: ATGARGNTGELF

abundance: .
j_gene: TRBJ2-3
v_gene: TRBV5-1
d_gene: TRBD2
CDR3aa: ASLAGGTPDTQY

abundance: few
j_gene: TRBJ2-3
v_gene: TRBV20-1
d_gene: .
CDR3aa: SARLRGDTQY

abundance: many
j_gene: TRBJ1-2
v_gene: TRBV28
d_gene: TRBD1
CDR3aa: ASSLSMGQEGYT

abundance: .
j_gene: TRBJ1-5
v_gene: TRBV12-3/TRBV12-4
d_gene: .
CDR3aa: ASSWKENSNQPQH

abundance: .
j_gene: TRBJ1-5
v_gene: TRBV12-3/TRBV12-4
d_gene: .
CDR3aa: ASSLNSRGLQPQH

abundance: few
j_gene: TRBJ2-4
v_gene: TRBV10-3
d_gene: .
CDR3aa: AISESLKGERNQY

abundance: .
j_gene: TRBJ1-6
v_gene: TRBV6-2/TRBV6-3
d_gene: .
CDR3aa: ASSQGTEHH

abundance: many
j_gene: TRBJ2-1
v_gene: TRBV20-1
d_gene: TRBD1
CDR3aa: SATSHRGSSYNEQF

abundance: few
j_gene: TRBJ2-3
v_gene: TRBV5-1
d_gene: .
CDR3aa: ASSLGSGSTDTQY

abundance: few
j_gene: TRBJ2-3
v_gene: TRBV4-2
d_gene: .
CDR3aa: ASSQDGTQY

abundance: few
j_gene: TRBJ2-3
v_gene: TRBV5-1
d_gene: TRBD2
CDR3aa: ASSLLGGGADTQY

abundance: few
j_gene: TRBJ1-3
v_gene: TRBV7-9
d_gene: .
CDR3aa: ASSPDGSGNTIY

abundance: few
j_gene: TRBJ1-1
v_gene: TRBV10-3
d_gene: .
CDR3aa: AIRDDGRGSTEAF

abundance: many
j_gene: TRBJ2-1
v_gene: TRBV12-3/TRBV12-4
d_gene: TRBD2
CDR3aa: ASSPLGTSSNEQF

abundance: .
j_gene: TRBJ1-2
v_gene: TRBV14
d_gene: .
CDR3aa: ASSQGTAGGYGYT

abundance: once
j_gene: TRBJ1-3
v_gene: TRBV10-3
d_gene: .
CDR3aa: AIKRQSSGNTIY

abundance: few
j_gene: TRBJ1-1
v_gene: TRBV29-1
d_gene: .
CDR3aa: SVSSGGLTVRAEAF

abundance: .
j_gene: TRBJ2-2
v_gene: TRBV5-6
d_gene: .
CDR3aa: ASSLEWTAGELF

abundance: few
j_gene: TRBJ2-2
v_gene: TRBV5-1
d_gene: .
CDR3aa: ASSLDSANTGELF

abundance: few
j_gene: TRBJ1-3
v_gene: TRBV6-6
d_gene: .
CDR3aa: ASTDTGRGNTIY

abundance: .
j_gene: TRBJ1-4
v_gene: TRBV28
d_gene: .
CDR3aa: ATWDGAYEKLF

abundance: few
j_gene: TRBJ2-5
v_gene: TRBV3-1
d_gene: .
CDR3aa: ASSQRGAKETQY

abundance: few
j_gene: TRBJ2-7
v_gene: TRBV5-1
d_gene: TRBD1
CDR3aa: ASSMQGATTGIYEQY

abundance: few
j_gene: TRBJ2-2
v_gene: TRBV28
d_gene: .
CDR3aa: ASRSGVTGELF

abundance: many
j_gene: TRBJ2-5
v_gene: TRBV11-2
d_gene: .
CDR3aa: ASSLMSTLQTQY

abundance: few
j_gene: TRBJ2-6
v_gene: TRBV5-1
d_gene: .
CDR3aa: ASSFTLTPSGANVLT

abundance: many
j_gene: TRBJ2-7
v_gene: TRBV6-2/TRBV6-3
d_gene: .
CDR3aa: ASRRDAVYEQY

abundance: many
j_gene: TRBJ2-3
v_gene: TRBV5-1
d_gene: .
CDR3aa: ASSWNTDTQY

abundance: many
j_gene: TRBJ1-1
v_gene: TRBV19
d_gene: TRBD1
CDR3aa: ASNSRDRGNTEAF

abundance: .
j_gene: TRBJ1-1
v_gene: TRBV7-3
d_gene: .
CDR3aa: ASSPGEDTEAF

abundance: .
j_gene: TRBJ2-1
v_gene: TRBV29-1
d_gene: .
CDR3aa: SVESSPIPNEQF

abundance: few
j_gene: TRBJ1-5
v_gene: TRBV7-8
d_gene: .
CDR3aa: ASSPAATGGNQPQH

abundance: .
j_gene: TRBJ1-2
v_gene: TRBV29-1
d_gene: .
CDR3aa: SVDLGYGYT

abundance: few
j_gene: TRBJ1-1
v_gene: TRBV6-2/TRBV6-3
d_gene: TRBD1
CDR3aa: ASSYWTGTTEAF

abundance: .
j_gene: TRBJ2-1
v_gene: TRBV5-1
d_gene: TRBD2
CDR3aa: ASSIRRTSWSYNEQF

abundance: few
j_gene: TRBJ2-1
v_gene: TRBV5-1
d_gene: .
CDR3aa: ASSFAGQEQF

abundance: few
j_gene: TRBJ2-5
v_gene: TRBV5-1
d_gene: .
CDR3aa: ASSLDTHQQETQY

abundance: many
j_gene: TRBJ2-4
v_gene: TRBV21-1
d_gene: .
CDR3aa: AILIPGRLAKNIQY